This T cell receptor (beta chain) came from a study of blood T cell repertoires in COVID-19. The germline V gene encodes CDR1 SNHLY and CDR2 FYNNEI. V shed 5 bases, J shed 2 bases, and the junction held 3 bases outside the gene matches. The CDR3 spans 14 residues. Cohorts were determined from participant-reported clinical history. Original data processing: Quantification of nucleated cells was approximated via reference gene primer amplification. Method: immunoSEQ multiplex PCR; TCRdb's copy keeps in-frame clones and lacks some. That table is the source of V, J and clone size, and D and trimming were worked out from the DNA. The data contain approximately 250,000 clones, roughly 88% of them singletons.

The TCR sequence derives from a woman younger than 45 who had recovered from COVID-19. The sample was PBMCs or T cells enriched from blood (not recorded which). V is TRBV2 and J is TRBJ2-5; TRBD2 aligns across 9 bases. CDR3 region: CASSQTSGQETQYF. CDR3 coding DNA: TGTGCCAGCAGTCAGACTAGCGGACAAGAGACCCAGTACTTC.